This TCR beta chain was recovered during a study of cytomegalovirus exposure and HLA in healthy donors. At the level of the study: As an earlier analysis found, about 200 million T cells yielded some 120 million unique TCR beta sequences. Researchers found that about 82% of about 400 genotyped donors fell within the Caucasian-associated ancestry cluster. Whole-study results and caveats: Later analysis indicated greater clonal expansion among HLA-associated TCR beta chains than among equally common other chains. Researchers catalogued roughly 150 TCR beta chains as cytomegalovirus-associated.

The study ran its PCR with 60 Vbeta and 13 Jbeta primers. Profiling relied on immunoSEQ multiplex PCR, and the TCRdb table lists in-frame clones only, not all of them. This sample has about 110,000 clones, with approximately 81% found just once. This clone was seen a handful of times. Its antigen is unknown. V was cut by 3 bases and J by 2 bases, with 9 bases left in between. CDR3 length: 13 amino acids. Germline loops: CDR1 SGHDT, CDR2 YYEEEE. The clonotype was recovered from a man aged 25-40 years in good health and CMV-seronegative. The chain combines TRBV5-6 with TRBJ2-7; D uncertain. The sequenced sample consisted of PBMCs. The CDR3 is CASSSSLTYEQYF. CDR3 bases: TGTGCCAGCAGCTCGTCCCTAACCTACGAGCAGTACTTC.